This T cell receptor (beta chain) was captured in a study of blood T cell repertoires in COVID-19. Whole-study context: From the United States, Italy and Spain came samples of acute and convalescent COVID-19. T cells, B-cell-depleted T cells, or PBMCs provided the cDNA or gDNA that served as material.

TCRdb keeps only in-frame clones here, not all; method: immunoSEQ multiplex PCR. Here the sample spans roughly 55,000 clones, around 83% being singletons. The sequenced sample consisted of peripheral blood. This receptor was taken from a woman in her sixties or seventies with acute or convalescent COVID-19.

CDR3 protein: CASSPSSQGNQPQHF. The CDR3 coding sequence is TGTGCCAGCTCACCATCTAGCCAGGGGAATCAGCCCCAGCATTTT. The V call is TRBV18, the J call TRBJ1-5, with D perhaps matching TRBD1 (6 bases). The CDR3 loop spans 15 amino acids. V was shortened by 2 bases and J by 4 bases, with 12 bases between the two germline ends. CDR1 is KGHSH and CDR2 is LQKENI in the germline V gene.